This TCR beta chain comes out of a study of blood T cells in healthy people across ages. Across the whole study: Researchers report that template switching captured about one barcoded beta molecule per two T cells.

Germline CDR1 SGHRS, CDR2 YFSETQ. There are 14 residues in the CDR3. Trimming took off 4 bases at V and 2 bases at J, with 13 bases between the two ends. Overall study findings and caveats: Both higher diversity and more naive CD4+ cells marked long-lived donors when set against aged donors. Lack of knowledge of donor CMV status possibly confounded expanded clonotype changes.

For the second PCR, which ran for roughly 6 to 12 cycles, a sample-barcoded 5' primer and a J-beta primer mix were used. A 12-random-nucleotide template-switch adaptor tagged each cDNA molecule. MiXCR was run by TCRdb on the 5' RACE reads, yielding one entry per CDR3 protein. Among roughly 1.5 million distinct CDR3 sequences listed, 40% to 45% were seen once. A note on this clonotype: The antigen is not known.

The chain recombines TRBV5-1 with TRBJ2-7, with D perhaps being TRBD1 or TRBD2 (5 bases each). This clonotype was obtained from a woman aged 18-29 years in good health. Sequenced input: blood. This CDR3 reads CASSPGPPTYEQYF. Written as DNA, the CDR3 is TGCGCCAGCAGCCCGGGACCTCCAACCTACGAGCAGTACTTC.